Following are 23 T cell receptor beta chains from one sample sequenced in a study of shared clonotypes between healthy human individuals. Sequencing was performed with immunoSEQ multiplex PCR; in TCRdb, only in-frame clones are kept and a portion is missing. The sample lists some 800,000 clones, about 92% occurring once. CD45RO-negative, CCR7-selected cells formed the naive CD8 fraction, which excluded terminally differentiated effector memory CD45RA+ cells. The specimen sequenced was naive CD8+ T cells sorted from blood. Source of these receptors: a man aged 25 to 40 in good health.

This clone was recorded a few times. The V call is TRBV4-1, the J call TRBJ1-5; D remains unclear. The CDR3 is 13 residues long. Trimming took off 6 bases at V and 0 bases at J, with 6 bases between the two ends. From germline, CDR1 is MGHRA and CDR2 YSYEKL. The DNA of the CDR3 is TGCGCCAGCAGTCTCGATAGCAATCAGCCCCAGCATTTT. Translation: CASSLDSNQPQHF.

This sequence joins TRBV27 and TRBJ2-1; D is ambiguous. Germline CDR1 reads MNHEY; CDR2 reads SMNVEV (reference sequence). This CDR3 comprises 14 residues. V lost 0 bases, J lost 6 bases, and 9 bases lay in between. The CDR3: CASSLSNHFNEQFF. The CDR3 DNA is TGTGCCAGCAGTTTATCTAATCACTTCAATGAGCAGTTCTTC.

The chain employs TRBV30 and TRBJ1-2; a weak D match, TRBD1 (6 bases). Germline V CDR1 and CDR2: GTSNPN, SVGIG (reference sequence). This CDR3 contains 12 residues. CDR3 sequence reads: CGTGRDNYGYTF. The DNA for the CDR3 is TGTGGAACAGGGAGAGATAACTATGGCTACACCTTC.

The chain employs TRBV15 and TRBJ2-7, with D maybe TRBD2 (6 bases). CDR3 length equals 15 residues. Germline-derived CDR1 and CDR2 are LNHNV and YYDKDF (reference sequence). The V end was cut by 1 base, the J end by 5 bases, with 15 bases between. CDR3 coding DNA: TGTGCCACCAGCAGAGGGGACTTTGAGAGCGACGAGCAGTACTTC. As protein: CATSRGDFESDEQYF.

The rearrangement links TRBV27 to TRBJ2-1; D might be TRBD2 (5 bases). This CDR3 region has 17 residues. The germline CDR1 and CDR2 sequences are MNHEY and SMNVEV (reference sequence). The ends were cut back, 4 bases at V and 0 bases at J, with 16 bases in the middle. CDR3 loop: CASSYSLGDSSYNEQFF. The CDR3 DNA reads TGTGCCAGCAGTTATTCCCTCGGGGATAGCTCCTACAATGAGCAGTTCTTC.

This chain connects TRBV7-9 to TRBJ2-1, with 8 bases matching TRBD2. The CDR3 is 16 amino acids. CDR1 and CDR2 (germline): SEHNR, FQNEAQ (reference sequence). J was trimmed by 6 bases and V by 1 base; bases with no gene match: 8. The CDR3 sequence: CASSLGWREARNEQFF. Written as DNA, the CDR3 is TGTGCCAGCAGCTTAGGATGGCGGGAGGCCCGCAATGAGCAGTTCTTC.

This clone was counted once. The genes are TRBV6-5 and TRBJ1-1, with TRBD1 as a possible D gene (6 bases). CDR3 length: 16 amino acids. Germline CDR1 and CDR2: MNHEY and SVGAGI. The V end was cut by 0 bases, the J end by 0 bases, with 11 bases between. The CDR3 reads CASSYSRTAMNTEAFF. CDR3 DNA: TGTGCCAGCAGTTACTCACGGACAGCCATGAACACTGAAGCTTTCTTT.

This chain uses TRBV11-2 with TRBJ1-1; no definite D call. This CDR3 is built from 12 residues. V gave up 2 bases and J gave up 7 bases, with 8 bases separating them. CDR1 and CDR2 from the germline V gene are SGHAT and FQNNGV. The CDR3: CASSLPGGEAFF. As DNA, the CDR3 is TGTGCCAGCAGCTTACCAGGCGGTGAAGCTTTCTTT.

The CDR3 loop is CASSLSGSPREQYF. The CDR3 bases are TGTGCCAGCAGCCTTAGCGGGAGCCCCCGCGAGCAGTACTTC. The J gene is TRBJ2-7, the V gene TRBV9, with 9 bases aligning to TRBD2. CDR3 length equals 14 residues. The junction had 8 bases not matched to a gene; V was cut back by 4 bases and J by 6 bases. In germline, CDR1 is SGDLS, CDR2 YYNGEE. Combining the CDR3 with reference TRBV9 and TRBJ2-7 gives the whole variable domain DSGVTQTPKHLITATGQRVTLRCSPRSGDLSVYWYQQSLDQGLQFLIQYYNGEERAKGNILERFSAQQFPDLHSELNLSSLELGDSALYFCASSLSGSPREQYFGPGTRLTVT.

The chain joins TRBV7-9 to TRBJ1-2, with a possible D match to TRBD1 (6 bases). V dropped 6 bases and J dropped 6 bases, with 17 bases sitting between them. CDR3 size: 14 residues. Germline V lookup: CDR1 SEHNR, CDR2 FQNEAQ (reference sequence). The CDR3 sequence is CASRGHLGLDGYTF. The CDR3 coding sequence is TGTGCCAGCAGGGGACACCTCGGGCTGGATGGCTACACCTTC.

The V gene is TRBV27, the J gene TRBJ2-7, with D perhaps given as TRBD1 or TRBD2 (5 bases each). This CDR3 spans 15 amino acids. In germline, CDR1 is MNHEY, CDR2 SMNVEV (reference sequence). Trimming took off 3 bases at V and 0 bases at J, with 12 bases between the two ends. CDR3: CASSLGWGSSYEQYF. The CDR3 DNA sequence: TGTGCCAGCAGTTTGGGGTGGGGGAGCTCCTACGAGCAGTACTTC.

The V call is TRBV5-1, the J call TRBJ1-4; D remains ambiguous. Trimming removed 2 bases at V and 0 bases at J, with 14 bases between. Germline-derived CDR1 and CDR2 are SGHRS and YFSETQ. CDR3 length: 17 residues. The CDR3 DNA follows: TGCGCCAGCAGCTTCGAGTGGGCCGTTGCAACTAATGAAAAACTGTTTTTT. Translated, it gives CASSFEWAVATNEKLFF.

This rearrangement joins TRBV12-5 to TRBJ2-2; D gene uncertain. V lost 7 bases and J lost 3, with 9 bases in between. Germline lookup yields CDR1 LGHNT and CDR2 FRNRAP. The CDR3 contains 13 residues. The CDR3 loop is CASASPYTGELFF. The CDR3 DNA sequence: TGTGCTAGTGCCTCCCCGTACACCGGGGAGCTGTTTTTT.

The chain links TRBV7-6 to TRBJ2-6; D is undetermined. V lost 5 bases and J 1 base, leaving 12 bases between the germline ends. The V gene's germline CDR1 is SGHVS and CDR2 FNYEAQ. The CDR3 runs 16 residues. CDR3 in amino acids: CASSPHMGSGANVLTF. CDR3 bases: TGTGCCAGCAGCCCTCACATGGGGTCTGGGGCCAACGTCCTGACTTTC.

The chain is built from TRBV19 and TRBJ2-1; 8 bases map to TRBD2. The CDR3 contains 15 residues. CDR1 is LNHDA and CDR2 is SQIVND in the germline V gene (reference sequence). Trimming took 6 bases from V and 4 from J; bases not matched to a gene: 8. The CDR3 loop reads CASSKAGASYNEQFF. The DNA of the CDR3 is TGTGCCAGTAGCAAAGCGGGAGCCTCATACAATGAGCAGTTCTTC.

This chain links TRBV15 with TRBJ2-3; TRBD2 aligns across 9 bases. Trimming took 0 bases from V and 2 from J; bases not matched to a gene: 6. The germline gives CDR1 LNHNV, CDR2 YYDKDF (reference sequence). The length of the CDR3 is 17 residues. CDR3 sequence reads: CATSRDQGLAVTDTQYF. CDR3 DNA: TGTGCCACCAGCAGAGATCAGGGACTAGCAGTCACAGATACGCAGTATTTT.

V usage is TRBV19 and J usage is TRBJ2-7; no firm D call. The CDR3 is made up of 17 amino acids. Trimming stripped 1 base from V and 2 bases from J, with 18 bases between. CDR1 LNHDA and CDR2 SQIVND come from the germline V gene (reference sequence). CDR3: CASSIGLKAGDAYEQYF. The CDR3 nucleotides read TGTGCCAGTAGTATAGGATTAAAGGCAGGCGATGCCTACGAGCAGTACTTC.

The V and J genes are TRBV27 and TRBJ1-1; maybe TRBD1 (5 bases). The CDR3 is 13 residues long. Trimming cost V 5 bases and J 4 bases, with 11 bases left between them. CDR1 is MNHEY, CDR2 SMNVEV, per germline (reference sequence). CDR3 loop: CASSGGWGTEAFF. CDR3 sequence (DNA): TGTGCCAGCAGTGGGGGGTGGGGCACTGAAGCTTTCTTT.

This clone was seen once. The chain is built from TRBV6-6 and TRBJ2-7, with TRBD1 matching over 8 bases. The germline gives CDR1 MNHNY, CDR2 SVGAGI (reference sequence). Germline trimming cut 2 bases from V and 7 bases from J; bases unmatched to any gene: 13. There are 16 residues in the CDR3. The CDR3 DNA sequence: TGTGCCAGCAGTTACCTCCACCTTGACAGGGGTGAGGAGCAGTACTTC. Protein product: CASSYLHLDRGEEQYF.

The chain links TRBV19 to TRBJ1-4; 8 positions match TRBD1. CDR3 size: 16 residues. Per germline, CDR1 LNHDA and CDR2 SQIVND (reference sequence). The V gene end was trimmed by 4 bases and the J gene end by 4 bases; junction bases not matched to a gene: 8. The CDR3 DNA follows: TGTGCCAGTAGTACGACAGGGACAGGACGTAATGAAAAACTGTTTTTT. This codes for CASSTTGTGRNEKLFF. The whole variable domain, filled in from reference TRBV19 and TRBJ1-4, reads DGGITQSPKYLFRKEGQNVTLSCEQNLNHDAMYWYRQDPGQGLRLIYYSQIVNDFQKGDIAEGYSVSREKKESFPLTVTSAQKNPTAFYLCASSTTGTGRNEKLFFGSGTQLSVL.

The V and J genes are TRBV9 and TRBJ2-5; 10 bases are a match to TRBD2. In germline, CDR1 is SGDLS, CDR2 YYNGEE. V was pared by 2 bases and J by 4 bases, with 5 bases of the junction left unmatched. The length of the CDR3 is 15 residues. Here the CDR3 reads CASSVGGTSVETQYF. In DNA form, the CDR3 reads TGTGCCAGCAGCGTGGGCGGGACTAGCGTAGAGACCCAGTACTTC.

The gene calls are TRBV29-1 and TRBJ2-7, with 8 bases matching TRBD1. V lost 6 bases and J lost 3; bases outside the gene matches: 7. The CDR3 spans 13 residues. The germline CDR1 and CDR2 sequences are SQVTM and ANQGSEA. CDR3 in DNA: TGCAGCGTAGCCGGGACAGGCTACTACGAGCAGTACTTC. Translation: CSVAGTGYYEQYF.

The rearrangement joins TRBV7-9 to TRBJ1-1; 9 nucleotides agree with TRBD1. The CDR3 has 16 amino acids. V shed 5 bases, J shed 1 base, and the junction held 8 bases outside the gene matches. The germline CDR1 and CDR2 sequences are SEHNR and FQNEAQ (reference sequence). This CDR3 is CASSPPGQGTNTEAFF. The CDR3 DNA reads as TGTGCCAGCAGCCCGCCGGGACAGGGCACGAACACTGAAGCTTTCTTT.